The 9 T cell receptor beta chains below all came from one sample that was sequenced in a study of blood T cell repertoires in COVID-19. Profiling relied on immunoSEQ multiplex PCR, and the TCRdb table lists in-frame clones only, not all of them. Altogether about 250,000 clones are present, around 88% being singletons, with the ten largest covering just under 6.5%. Sample: peripheral blood. Receptors originate from a young woman with COVID-19, enrolled during active disease.

V is TRBV15 and J is TRBJ1-2; maybe TRBD1 (6 bases). The CDR3 loop spans 15 amino acids. The germline V and J ends were trimmed by 0 bases and 2 bases, with 10 bases remaining between them. Per the germline V gene, CDR1 is LNHNV and CDR2 is YYDKDF (reference sequence). The CDR3 protein is CATSREPGQNYGYTF. The CDR3 DNA reads TGTGCCACCAGCAGAGAACCGGGACAAAACTATGGCTACACCTTC.

The chain joins TRBV5-5 to TRBJ1-4; D unclear. V lost 8 bases and J 4 bases, leaving 18 bases between the germline ends. This CDR3 is built from 15 residues. CDR1 SGHKS and CDR2 YYEKEE come from the germline V gene (reference sequence). CDR3 protein: CASYKETADNEKLFF. The CDR3 coding sequence is TGTGCCAGTTACAAAGAGACGGCGGATAATGAAAAACTGTTTTTT.

This clone was detected a few times. The rearrangement links TRBV10-3 to TRBJ1-1; possible D gene TRBD1, 5 bases. Trimming pared 6 bases from V and 0 bases from J, leaving 8 bases between. This CDR3 region has 13 residues. From germline, CDR1 is ENHRY and CDR2 SYGVKD. Here the CDR3 reads CAISDSMNTEAFF. CDR3 DNA sequence: TGTGCCATCAGCGACAGCATGAACACTGAAGCTTTCTTT.

The chain recombines TRBV28 with TRBJ2-7; 9 bases fit TRBD1. V shed 6 bases and J 11 bases; nucleotides not matched to a gene: 14. From germline, CDR1 is MDHEN and CDR2 SYDVKM. The CDR3 spans 14 residues. The CDR3 is CASSLGQGPLREYF. For the CDR3, the DNA is TGTGCCAGCAGCCTTGGACAGGGGCCGCTGCGGGAGTACTTC.

This clone was observed a handful of times. This chain joins TRBV27 and TRBJ2-1; D is perhaps TRBD1 (6 bases). Germline CDR1 MNHEY, CDR2 SMNVEV (reference sequence). Deletions cut 2 bases from V and 8 bases from J, with 10 bases between. This CDR3 comprises 13 residues. This chain's CDR3 is CASSLNRAYEQFF. CDR3 bases: TGTGCCAGCAGTTTAAACAGGGCCTATGAGCAGTTCTTC.

The chain couples TRBV7-8 to TRBJ2-2, with 9 bases lining up with TRBD2. Germline CDR1 SGHVS, CDR2 FQNEAQ. V trimming: 2 bases; J trimming: 0 bases; junction bases outside the gene matches: 1. This CDR3 region has 16 residues. CDR3 in amino acids: CASSLIAGANTGELFF. The DNA of the CDR3 is TGTGCCAGCAGCTTAATAGCGGGGGCGAACACCGGGGAGCTGTTTTTT.

The CDR3, as DNA: TGTGCCAGCAGCGGGGACTTTTACACCGGGGAGCTGTTTTTT. Translated, it gives CASSGDFYTGELFF. The chain carries TRBV7-2 and TRBJ2-2, with D perhaps TRBD2 (6 bases). Trimming left V 5 bases short and J 3 bases short, with 10 bases between. CDR1 is SGHTA, CDR2 FQGNSA, per germline. The length of the CDR3 is 14 residues. Supplemented by reference TRBV7-2 and TRBJ2-2, the full variable domain reads GAGVSQSPSNKVTEKGKDVELRCDPISGHTALYWYRQSLGQGLEFLIYFQGNSAPDKSGLPSDRFSAERTGGSVSTLTIQRTQQEDSAVYLCASSGDFYTGELFFGEGSRLTVL.

V and J are TRBV2 and TRBJ2-1, with D maybe TRBD2 (6 bases). Looked up from germline, CDR1 is SNHLY and CDR2 is FYNNEI. Trimming pared 8 bases from V and 1 base from J, leaving 9 bases between. The CDR3 consists of 13 residues. The CDR3 loop reads CASGAGSYNEQFF. The CDR3 bases are TGTGCCAGCGGTGCGGGGTCCTACAATGAGCAGTTCTTC.

This chain connects TRBV5-6 to TRBJ1-1, with D perhaps matching TRBD1 (6 bases). V was shortened by 8 bases and J by 4 bases, with 15 bases between the two germline ends. Germline CDR1 SGHDT, CDR2 YYEEEE. This CDR3 spans 13 amino acids. CDR3 sequence reads: CASTQGGGTEAFF. The CDR3 region has the DNA TGTGCCAGTACACAGGGTGGTGGCACTGAAGCTTTCTTT.